The rows below give T cell receptor beta chains drawn from one sample of a study of T cells in Graves' hyperthyroidism and ophthalmopathy. TCRdb reprocessed the multiplex PCR reads with MiXCR, giving one entry per CDR3 protein. Of hundreds of thousands of distinct CDR3 sequences in the sample, roughly 14% were seen once. Sequencing used blood. These receptors all stem from a man aged 18 to 30 with Graves' ophthalmopathy. Each CDR3 is given with its conserved first and last residue. A D gene is named only where the DNA matches it firmly. Clone sizes are given selectively: once, few, many, or a class where the clone is expanded.

CDR3 length	V gene	J gene	D gene	clone size	CDR3 protein	CDR3 DNA
15	TRBV19	TRBJ2-2	TRBD2	few	CASSIDGGAAGELFF	TGTGCCAGTAGTATAGACGGGGGGGCCGCCGGGGAGCTGTTTTTT
14	TRBV27	TRBJ1-4	-	-	CASSLDRLGEKLFF	TGTGCCAGCAGTTTAGACAGGCTGGGCGAAAAACTGTTTTTT
17	TRBV5-1	TRBJ1-1	-	-	CASSLAYNPVPGTEAFF	TGCGCCAGCAGCTTGGCGTACAACCCGGTTCCGGGTACTGAAGCTTTCTTT
14	TRBV15	TRBJ2-7	-	-	CATSRGQGLYEQYF	TGTGCCACCAGCAGGGGCCAGGGGCTCTACGAGCAGTACTTC
13	TRBV12-3/TRBV12-4	TRBJ1-2	-	many	CASSLERRSGYTF	TGTGCCAGCAGTCTCGAGCGAAGGAGTGGCTACACCTTC
16	TRBV19	TRBJ1-1	TRBD1	few	CASSVRQGAVNTEAFF	TGTGCCAGTAGTGTCAGGCAGGGGGCGGTGAACACTGAAGCTTTCTTT
14	TRBV30	TRBJ2-1	TRBD2	many	CAWSVLLAGVEQFF	TGTGCCTGGAGTGTACTACTAGCGGGGGTTGAGCAGTTCTTC
18	TRBV24-1	TRBJ2-2	TRBD2	few	CATSDSSGGNANTGELFF	TGTGCCACCAGTGATTCTTCGGGGGGAAACGCGAACACCGGGGAGCTGTTTTTT
12	TRBV20-1	TRBJ2-7	-	many	CSASSWRGEQYF	TGCAGTGCTTCAAGTTGGAGGGGGGAGCAGTACTTC
13	TRBV20-1	TRBJ1-1	-	-	CSASGGASAQTFF	TGCAGTGCTAGTGGGGGGGCCAGTGCGCAGACTTTCTTT
13	TRBV19	TRBJ2-7	-	-	CASSIGGRSEQYF	TGTGCCAGTAGTATCGGGGGGCGCAGCGAGCAGTACTTC
14	TRBV6-5	TRBJ2-7	-	few	CAGSSAGFPYEQYF	TGTGCCGGCAGTTCCGCAGGGTTCCCCTACGAGCAGTACTTC
16	TRBV27	TRBJ2-5	-	many	CASSFGLRGAQETQYF	TGTGCCAGCAGCTTCGGATTAAGGGGAGCTCAAGAGACCCAGTACTTC
15	TRBV5-1	TRBJ2-2	-	-	CASSPLGGNTGELFF	TGCGCCAGCAGCCCCCTGGGGGGGAACACCGGGGAGCTGTTTTTT
16	TRBV19	TRBJ2-1	TRBD2	few	CASSILRLAGVSEQFF	TGTGCCAGTAGTATTCTGCGACTAGCGGGAGTTAGTGAGCAGTTCTTC
14	TRBV30	TRBJ1-2	-	few	CASSLRPQGAGYTF	TGCGCCAGCAGCCTCCGGCCCCAAGGGGCTGGCTACACCTTC
13	TRBV20-1	TRBJ1-2	-	many	CSATGKEGDGYTF	TGCAGTGCAACCGGTAAAGAGGGTGATGGCTACACCTTC
14	TRBV12-3/TRBV12-4	TRBJ2-1	-	many	CASSLELFPNEQFF	TGTGCCAGCAGTTTGGAACTATTCCCCAATGAGCAGTTCTTC
14	TRBV6-2/TRBV6-3	TRBJ2-7	TRBD1	-	CASNPGTGGYEQYF	TGTGCCAGCAATCCCGGGACAGGGGGGTACGAGCAGTACTTC
14	TRBV27	TRBJ1-6	TRBD1	-	CASSLKGGISPLHF	TGTGCCAGCAGTTTAAAAGGGGGCATTTCACCCCTCCACTTT
12	TRBV11-3	TRBJ2-1	-	many	CASSLEGTEQFF	TGTGCCAGCAGCTTAGAGGGCACTGAGCAGTTCTTC